Following are 30 T cell receptor beta chains from one sample sequenced in a study of cytomegalovirus exposure and HLA in healthy donors. PCR was performed using 60 Vbeta and 13 Jbeta primers. Repertoires were generated with immunoSEQ multiplex PCR, while TCRdb's copy carries only in-frame clones and drops some. The sample holds over 95,000 clones, about 83% seen once. Sequenced sample: PBMCs. Every receptor here comes from a female donor in good health and CMV-seronegative.

The V gene is TRBV28, the J gene TRBJ2-3, with TRBD2 matching 12 bases. V shed 3 bases and J 4 bases; nucleotides not matched to a gene: 17. Germline V gene sequence: CDR1 MDHEN, CDR2 SYDVKM. There are 20 residues in the CDR3. The CDR3 coding sequence is TGTGCCAGCAGTTTGGTGTCTAGCGGGGGGGCACGTGGGGGCCCAGATACGCAGTATTTT. This codes for CASSLVSSGGARGGPDTQYF.

The genes are TRBV5-4 and TRBJ2-1, with TRBD1 matching over 7 bases. The J segment lost 4 bases and the V segment lost 4 bases, leaving 8 bases of the junction unmatched. The CDR3 spans 15 residues. The germline gives CDR1 SGHNT, CDR2 YYREEE (reference sequence). The CDR3: CASSTDRVQYNEQFF. The DNA of the CDR3 is TGTGCCAGCAGCACCGACAGGGTCCAATACAATGAGCAGTTCTTC.

This clone was counted a few times. V gene TRBV9 combines with J gene TRBJ2-7; TRBD2 matches at 9 bases. The CDR3 covers 14 residues. J was trimmed by 2 bases and V by 3 bases; bases with no gene match: 3. CDR1 is SGDLS, CDR2 YYNGEE, per germline. The CDR3 sequence is CASSAGLATYEQYF. The CDR3 nucleotides are TGTGCCAGCAGCGCGGGACTAGCCACCTACGAGCAGTACTTC.

The rearrangement links TRBV7-2 to TRBJ2-7, with 7 bases matching TRBD2. Germline CDR1 SGHTA, CDR2 FQGNSA. V lost 5 bases, J lost 6 bases, and 10 bases stayed unmatched. The CDR3 has 14 amino acids. CDR3 nucleotide sequence: TGTGCCAGCAGCCCACGCCCGAGGGAGGGCGAGCAGTACTTC. Its translation: CASSPRPREGEQYF.

This sequence joins TRBV27 and TRBJ2-2; D remains ambiguous. V dropped 2 bases and J dropped 1 base, with 5 bases sitting between them. The CDR3 is made up of 14 amino acids. Germline assignment: CDR1 MNHEY and CDR2 SMNVEV (reference sequence). CDR3 in DNA: TGTGCCAGCAGTTTAGGCAGGAACACCGGGGAGCTGTTTTTT. Residues: CASSLGRNTGELFF.

The J gene is TRBJ2-5, the V gene TRBV7-9; D gene ambiguous. V was trimmed by 5 bases and J by 4 bases, leaving 14 bases between them. The CDR3 covers 14 residues. Germline V gene data show CDR1 as SEHNR and CDR2 as FQNEAQ (reference sequence). The CDR3 is CASSPNTSRETQYF. Written as DNA, the CDR3 is TGTGCCAGCAGCCCCAACACCTCACGAGAGACCCAGTACTTC.

The V and J genes are TRBV5-1 and TRBJ2-1, with 10 bases aligning to TRBD1. CDR3 length: 16 residues. Germline trimming cut 4 bases from V and 2 bases from J; bases unmatched to any gene: 6. Germline CDR1 reads SGHRS; CDR2 reads YFSETQ. The CDR3 DNA follows: TGCGCCAGCAGCCTCAACGGACAGGGGGCCTACAATGAGCAGTTCTTC. This sequence encodes CASSLNGQGAYNEQFF.

The chain uses TRBV2 and TRBJ1-5; TRBD1 agrees at 8 bases. The CDR3 spans 15 residues. After removal of 8 bases from V and 0 bases from J, the junction contained 6 bases not matched to a gene. Per the germline V gene, CDR1 is SNHLY and CDR2 is FYNNEI. CDR3 coding DNA: TGTGCCAGCGGGACAGGCACCTATAGCAATCAGCCCCAGCATTTT. Encoded protein: CASGTGTYSNQPQHF.

The chain employs TRBV7-9 and TRBJ1-2; D is ambiguous. The CDR3 has 15 amino acids. CDR1 and CDR2 from the germline V gene are SEHNR and FQNEAQ (reference sequence). V was clipped by 5 bases and J by 4 bases, with 17 bases between them. The CDR3 nucleotides read TGTGCCAGCAGCGATCCGGGGAGAAATGCCTATGGCTACACCTTC. Translation gives CASSDPGRNAYGYTF.

In this sample, this clone turned up a few times. The chain links TRBV5-1 to TRBJ2-7, with D hard to call. Looked up from germline, CDR1 is SGHRS and CDR2 is YFSETQ. Deletions cut 7 bases from V and 5 bases from J, with 16 bases between. The CDR3 consists of 13 residues. CDR3 DNA: TGCGCCAGCGGCCGGCTCCCCAGCGACGAGCAGTACTTC. It translates to CASGRLPSDEQYF.

The chain carries TRBV5-1 and TRBJ1-5; D remains ambiguous. CDR1 SGHRS and CDR2 YFSETQ come from the germline V gene. The V and J ends lost 6 bases and 3 bases respectively, with 10 bases between them. CDR3 length: 13 residues. The CDR3 DNA follows: TGCGCCAGCAAGATGGCAGACAATCAGCCCCAGCATTTT. Translated, it gives CASKMADNQPQHF.

The V and J genes are TRBV7-9 and TRBJ2-5; TRBD2 might be the D (6 bases). The end of the DNA is better explained by TRBJ2-7, so the J call may be wrong. The V gene's germline CDR1 is SEHNR and CDR2 FQNEAQ (reference sequence). CDR3 length: 16 residues. CDR3 protein: CASSDRPAGNSYEQYF. CDR3 nucleotide sequence: TGTGCCAGCAGCGATCGGCCCGCGGGAAACTCCTACGAGCAGTACTTC.

J is TRBJ2-3 and V is TRBV27, with 8 bases matching TRBD2. The CDR3 extends over 17 amino acids. V lost 1 base to trimming and J lost 4 bases; unmatched junction nucleotides: 10. Germline V gene sequence: CDR1 MNHEY, CDR2 SMNVEV (reference sequence). DNA for the CDR3: TGTGCCAGCAGTTTATTCCTCGGGACTAGTCAATCAGATACGCAGTATTTT. This gives the protein CASSLFLGTSQSDTQYF.

Points on this clone: The junction departs from the called germline gene at one end, perhaps through a read error. The V call is TRBV7-9, the J call TRBJ1-1, with 7 bases that match TRBD1. The germline V gene encodes CDR1 SEHNR and CDR2 FQNEAQ (reference sequence). The CDR3 spans 12 residues. The CDR3 sequence: CSSSFRTGKAFF. For the CDR3, the DNA is TGTTCCAGCAGCTTCCGGACAGGAAAGGCTTTCTTT.

The J gene is TRBJ1-1, the V gene TRBV2; perhaps TRBD1 as D (6 bases). This CDR3 spans 13 amino acids. V was clipped by 4 bases and J by 1 base, with 7 bases between them. Germline V gene lookup returns CDR1 SNHLY and CDR2 FYNNEI. CDR3 nucleotides: TGTGCCAGCAGTGGAGGGGGGAACACTGAAGCTTTCTTT. This encodes CASSGGGNTEAFF.

A single count supports this clone. The V gene is TRBV28, the J gene TRBJ2-7; possibly TRBD1 for D (5 bases). Trimming pared 1 base from V and 5 bases from J, leaving 12 bases between. This CDR3 region has 14 residues. CDR1 and CDR2 (germline): MDHEN, SYDVKM. CDR3 DNA: TGTGCCAGCAGTTTATATTCAGGGCGCGACGAGCAGTACTTC. This sequence encodes CASSLYSGRDEQYF.

V gene TRBV18 combines with J gene TRBJ1-1; TRBD1 matches 7 bases. The J segment lost 0 bases and the V segment lost 3 bases, leaving 10 bases of the junction unmatched. Germline V gives CDR1 KGHSH, CDR2 LQKENI. The CDR3 totals 17 residues. The CDR3 DNA reads TGTGCCAGCTCACCGACGACAGGGAGCATAATGAACACTGAAGCTTTCTTT. It translates to CASSPTTGSIMNTEAFF.

The table lists this clone with a count of one. V and J are TRBV5-6 and TRBJ2-7; 8 nucleotides match TRBD1. There are 16 residues in the CDR3. CDR1 is SGHDT, CDR2 YYEEEE, per germline. J lost 1 base, V lost 4 bases, and 10 bases had no gene match. The CDR3 DNA is TGTGCCAGCAGCGGGCGGACAGGGACAACGTCCTACGAGCAGTACTTC. Its translation: CASSGRTGTTSYEQYF.

This clone has a handful of counts. Other DNA sequences in this sample translate to the same CDR3. This chain uses TRBV18 with TRBJ1-6, with TRBD1 identical over 9 bases. Germline V gene lookup returns CDR1 KGHSH and CDR2 LQKENI. This CDR3 has 17 residues. V lost 6 bases and J lost 4; bases outside the gene matches: 10. The CDR3 coding sequence is TGTGCCAGCTCTATTACTTCCGGACAGGGGTATAATTCACCCCTCCACTTT. Encoded protein: CASSITSGQGYNSPLHF.

This chain connects TRBV9 to TRBJ1-1; TRBD1 is a possible D gene (5 bases). Per the germline V gene, CDR1 is SGDLS and CDR2 is YYNGEE. This CDR3 contains 14 residues. With 0 bases removed from V and 3 bases from J, the gap between germline ends came to 9 bases. CDR3: CASSVGPRDTEAFF. The CDR3 DNA is TGTGCCAGCAGCGTAGGACCCAGGGACACTGAAGCTTTCTTT.

The J gene is TRBJ2-3, the V gene TRBV2, with TRBD2 as a possible D gene (7 bases). Trimming pared 4 bases from V and 6 bases from J, leaving 17 bases between. Germline lookup yields CDR1 SNHLY and CDR2 FYNNEI. The CDR3 totals 15 residues. The CDR3 sequence: CASSGGRGPMDTQYF. DNA for the CDR3: TGTGCCAGCAGTGGGGGGCGGGGGCCGATGGATACGCAGTATTTT.

V gene TRBV4-3 combines with J gene TRBJ1-2; D is undetermined. CDR3 length equals 15 residues. Trimming pared 4 bases from V and 0 bases from J, leaving 12 bases between. Germline CDR1 LGHNA, CDR2 YSLEER. The CDR3 loop is CASSLTRQANYGYTF. Written as DNA, the CDR3 is TGCGCCAGCAGCCTGACCCGACAAGCTAACTATGGCTACACCTTC.

This clone occurred once. V and J are TRBV13 and TRBJ1-3; 8 nucleotides match TRBD1. The CDR3 spans 16 residues. Unmatched junction bases numbered 7, after V lost 5 bases and J lost 1 base. Germline V gives CDR1 PRHDT, CDR2 FYEKMQ (reference sequence). The CDR3 DNA is TGTGCCAGCAGCAGGCAGGGGGCTCCATCTGGAAACACCATATATTTT. Translation gives CASSRQGAPSGNTIYF.

J is TRBJ2-5 and V is TRBV2, with D tentatively TRBD1 (6 bases). Germline loops: CDR1 SNHLY, CDR2 FYNNEI. V was pared by 0 bases and J by 2 bases, with 13 bases between. The length of the CDR3 is 16 residues. Here the CDR3 DNA reads TGTGCCAGCAGTGAAGCGCAGGGTAGGGGGCAAGAGACCCAGTACTTC. It specifies CASSEAQGRGQETQYF.

The chain carries TRBV7-2 and TRBJ1-5; perhaps TRBD1 as D (6 bases). Per germline, CDR1 SGHTA and CDR2 FQGNSA. V lost 2 bases to trimming and J lost 4 bases, with 6 bases between them. The CDR3 has 13 residues. CDR3 bases: TGTGCCAGCAGCTTACAGGGGAATCAGCCCCAGCATTTT. Its translation: CASSLQGNQPQHF.

This chain uses TRBV30 with TRBJ2-3; D may be TRBD2 (5 bases). Germline assignment: CDR1 GTSNPN and CDR2 SVGIG (reference sequence). Between the trimmed V and J ends, which lost 0 bases and 0 bases, there was a span of 10 bases. The CDR3 extends over 15 amino acids. CDR3 in DNA: TGTGCCTGGAGTGTTGGCCGGAGGAGCACAGATACGCAGTATTTT. Its translation: CAWSVGRRSTDTQYF.

This chain uses TRBV15 with TRBJ2-3; D is possibly TRBD2 (6 bases). The germline gives CDR1 LNHNV, CDR2 YYDKDF (reference sequence). This CDR3 is 14 amino acids long. Deletions cut 5 bases from V and 2 bases from J, with 11 bases between. Here the CDR3 DNA reads TGTGCCACCAGCCATAGCGGCCACACAGATACGCAGTATTTT. This encodes CATSHSGHTDTQYF. The entire variable domain, with the rest obtained from reference TRBV15 and TRBJ2-3, is as follows: DAMVIQNPRYQVTQFGKPVTLSCSQTLNHNVMYWYQQKSSQAPKLLFHYYDKDFNNEADTPDNFQSRRPNTSFCFLDIRSPGLGDTAMYLCATSHSGHTDTQYFGPGTRLTVL.

The rearrangement joins TRBV19 to TRBJ1-3, with D tentatively TRBD1 (5 bases). Germline V gives CDR1 LNHDA, CDR2 SQIVND (reference sequence). CDR3 size: 15 residues. V was pared by 3 bases and J by 0 bases, with 9 bases between. CDR3 amino acids: CASSIAGISGNTIYF. Written as DNA, the CDR3 is TGTGCCAGTAGTATTGCAGGGATCTCTGGAAACACCATATATTTT.

The chain carries TRBV7-3 and TRBJ2-3; 9 bases align to TRBD2. The junction had 14 bases not matched to a gene; V was cut back by 5 bases and J by 5 bases. Germline V gives CDR1 SGHTA, CDR2 FQGTGA. The CDR3 covers 17 residues. CDR3 region: CASSPNRSGGLLDTQYF. Here the CDR3 DNA reads TGTGCCAGCAGCCCTAACCGGAGCGGGGGGTTGTTAGATACGCAGTATTTT.

The chain uses TRBV6-5 and TRBJ2-7, with D possibly matching TRBD1 (5 bases). Trimming pared 0 bases from V and 3 bases from J, leaving 15 bases between. The germline gives CDR1 MNHEY, CDR2 SVGAGI. This CDR3 has 16 amino acids. CDR3 bases: TGTGCCAGCAGTTACTCTTATCCGGTCAGGGACTACGAGCAGTACTTC. Its translation: CASSYSYPVRDYEQYF.